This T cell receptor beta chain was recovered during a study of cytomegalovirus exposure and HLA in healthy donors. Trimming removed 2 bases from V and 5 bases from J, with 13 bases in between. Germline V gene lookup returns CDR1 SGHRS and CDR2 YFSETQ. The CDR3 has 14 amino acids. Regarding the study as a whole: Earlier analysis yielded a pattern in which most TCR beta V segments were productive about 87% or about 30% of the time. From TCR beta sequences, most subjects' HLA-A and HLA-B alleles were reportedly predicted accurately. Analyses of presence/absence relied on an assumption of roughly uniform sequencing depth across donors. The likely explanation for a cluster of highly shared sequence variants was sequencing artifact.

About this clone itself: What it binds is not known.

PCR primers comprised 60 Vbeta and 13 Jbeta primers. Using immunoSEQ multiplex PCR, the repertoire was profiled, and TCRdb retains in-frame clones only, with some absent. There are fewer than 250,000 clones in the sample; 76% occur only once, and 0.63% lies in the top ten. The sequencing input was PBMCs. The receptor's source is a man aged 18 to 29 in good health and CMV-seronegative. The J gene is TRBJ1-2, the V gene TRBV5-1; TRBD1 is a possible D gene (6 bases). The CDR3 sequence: CASSFPQGSYGYTF. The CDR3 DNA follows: TGCGCCAGCAGCTTTCCACAGGGTTCATATGGCTACACCTTC.